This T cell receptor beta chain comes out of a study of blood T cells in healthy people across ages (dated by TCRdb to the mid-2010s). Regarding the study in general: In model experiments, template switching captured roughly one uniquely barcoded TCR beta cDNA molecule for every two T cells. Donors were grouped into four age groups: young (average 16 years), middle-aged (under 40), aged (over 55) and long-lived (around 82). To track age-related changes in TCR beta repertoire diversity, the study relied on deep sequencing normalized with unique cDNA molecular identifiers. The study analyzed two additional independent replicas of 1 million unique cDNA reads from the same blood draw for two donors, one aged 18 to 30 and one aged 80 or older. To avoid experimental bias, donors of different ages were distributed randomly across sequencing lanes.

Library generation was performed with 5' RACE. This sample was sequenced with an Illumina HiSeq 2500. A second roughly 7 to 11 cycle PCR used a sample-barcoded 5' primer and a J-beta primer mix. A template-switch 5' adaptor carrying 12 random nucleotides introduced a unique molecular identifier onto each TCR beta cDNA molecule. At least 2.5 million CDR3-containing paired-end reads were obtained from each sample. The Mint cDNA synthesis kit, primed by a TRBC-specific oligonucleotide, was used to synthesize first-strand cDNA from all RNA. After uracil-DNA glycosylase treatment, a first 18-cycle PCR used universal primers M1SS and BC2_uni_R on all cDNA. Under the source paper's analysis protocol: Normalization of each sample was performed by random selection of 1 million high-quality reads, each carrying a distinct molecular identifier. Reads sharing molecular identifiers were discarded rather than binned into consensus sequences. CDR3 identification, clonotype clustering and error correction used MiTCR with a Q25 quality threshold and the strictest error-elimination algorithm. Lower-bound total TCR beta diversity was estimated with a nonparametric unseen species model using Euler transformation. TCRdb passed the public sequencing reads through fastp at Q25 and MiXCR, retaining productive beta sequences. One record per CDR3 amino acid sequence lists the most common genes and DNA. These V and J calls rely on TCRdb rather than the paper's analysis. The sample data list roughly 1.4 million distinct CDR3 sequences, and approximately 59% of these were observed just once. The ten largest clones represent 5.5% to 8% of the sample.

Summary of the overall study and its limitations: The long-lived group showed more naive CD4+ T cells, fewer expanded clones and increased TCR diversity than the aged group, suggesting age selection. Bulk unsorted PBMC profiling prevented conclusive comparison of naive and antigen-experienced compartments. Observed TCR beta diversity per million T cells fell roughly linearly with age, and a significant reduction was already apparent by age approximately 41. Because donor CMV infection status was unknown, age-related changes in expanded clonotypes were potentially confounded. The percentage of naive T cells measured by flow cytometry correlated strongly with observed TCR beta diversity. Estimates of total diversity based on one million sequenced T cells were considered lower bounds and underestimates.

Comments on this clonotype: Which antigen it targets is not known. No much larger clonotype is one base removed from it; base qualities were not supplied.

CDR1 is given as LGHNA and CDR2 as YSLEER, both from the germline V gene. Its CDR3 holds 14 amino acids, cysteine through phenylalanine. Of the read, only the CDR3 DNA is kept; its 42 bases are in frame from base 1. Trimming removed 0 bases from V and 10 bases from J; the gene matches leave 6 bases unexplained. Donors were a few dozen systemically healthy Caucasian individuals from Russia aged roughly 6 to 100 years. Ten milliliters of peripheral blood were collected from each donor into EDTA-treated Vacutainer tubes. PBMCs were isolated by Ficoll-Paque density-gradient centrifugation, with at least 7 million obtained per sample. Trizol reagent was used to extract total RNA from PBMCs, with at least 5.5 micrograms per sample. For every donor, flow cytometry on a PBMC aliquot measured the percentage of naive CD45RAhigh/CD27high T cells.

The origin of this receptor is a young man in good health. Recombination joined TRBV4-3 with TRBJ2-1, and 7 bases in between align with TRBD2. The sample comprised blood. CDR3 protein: CASSQDAGVGEQFF. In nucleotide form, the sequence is TGCGCCAGCAGCCAAGACGCGGGGGTAGGGGAGCAGTTCTTC.